A single sample gave rise to the 26 T cell receptor beta chains below, sequenced in a study of T cell changes during pregnancy in multiple sclerosis. Measured with immunoSEQ multiplex PCR; TCRdb has only the in-frame clones, and not every one. In the table there are about 46,000 clones, around 93% of which are singletons. Sequencing used CD8+ T cells from peripheral blood mononuclear cells, obtained in the first trimester of pregnancy. The receptor set was obtained from a female donor with multiple sclerosis, enrolled in a pregnancy study.

This clone was seen a single time. The V call is TRBV10-3, the J call TRBJ1-1; 8 nucleotides agree with TRBD1. This CDR3 comprises 16 residues. J gave up 0 bases and V 6 bases, and 9 bases lay outside the gene matches. Looked up from germline, CDR1 is ENHRY and CDR2 is SYGVKD. The CDR3, as DNA: TGTGCCATCAGCGAAAGACAGGGGATTTTGAACACTGAAGCTTTCTTT. Encoded protein: CAISERQGILNTEAFF.

In this sample, this clone turned up once. The rearrangement uses TRBV25-1 and TRBJ2-7, with D perhaps TRBD1 (6 bases). V lost 8 bases and J 2 bases, leaving 13 bases between the germline ends. This CDR3 region has 13 residues. Germline V gene data show CDR1 as MGHDK and CDR2 as SYGVNS. As DNA, the CDR3 is TGTGCCAGCGGCCGAGGGGGTACCTACGAGCAGTACTTC. Translated: CASGRGGTYEQYF.

This chain connects TRBV25-1 to TRBJ1-1, with TRBD1 matching 7 bases. V lost 5 bases and J lost 7; bases outside the gene matches: 4. The CDR3 runs to 12 residues. From germline, CDR1 is MGHDK and CDR2 SYGVNS. CDR3 amino acids: CASSKGALEAFF. The CDR3 DNA follows: TGTGCCAGCAGTAAGGGGGCGCTTGAAGCTTTCTTT.

The chain has TRBV19 and TRBJ1-1, with 8 nucleotides matching TRBD1. The J segment lost 4 bases and the V segment lost 6 bases, leaving 13 bases of the junction unmatched. The CDR3 is 16 residues long. CDR1 and CDR2 (germline): LNHDA, SQIVND (reference sequence). This chain's CDR3 is CASSPGQGFVVTEAFF. In nucleotides, the CDR3 is TGTGCCAGTAGCCCCGGACAGGGCTTTGTCGTCACTGAAGCTTTCTTT.

This clone was seen a handful of times. The chain recombines TRBV27 with TRBJ1-2, with D unresolved. Trimming left V 4 bases short and J 3 bases short, with 9 bases between. The length of the CDR3 is 13 residues. The germline V gene encodes CDR1 MNHEY and CDR2 SMNVEV (reference sequence). CDR3: CASSSDGYYGYTF. In nucleotides, the CDR3 is TGTGCCAGCAGTTCAGACGGGTACTATGGCTACACCTTC.

V and J are TRBV4-1 and TRBJ2-1; D gene unclear. Trimming took off 3 bases at V and 8 bases at J, with 11 bases between the two ends. The CDR3 contains 13 residues. In germline, CDR1 is MGHRA, CDR2 YSYEKL. The CDR3 coding sequence is TGCGCCAGCAGCCATCCGAGCGACGATGAGCAGTTCTTC. This codes for CASSHPSDDEQFF.

The table lists this clone with a count of one. V gene TRBV27 combines with J gene TRBJ2-1; 7 bases are shared with TRBD2. The CDR3 runs to 15 residues. Per germline, CDR1 MNHEY and CDR2 SMNVEV (reference sequence). Trimming took 8 bases from V and 6 from J; bases not matched to a gene: 13. The DNA for the CDR3 is TGTGCCAGCCGCGTCTGGCGGGAGACGGTCAATGAGCAGTTCTTC. It is translated as CASRVWRETVNEQFF.

The chain couples TRBV13 to TRBJ1-1; TRBD1 matches at 7 bases. V shed 2 bases, J shed 1 base, and the junction held 1 base outside the gene matches. CDR1 and CDR2 from the germline V gene are PRHDT and FYEKMQ (reference sequence). The CDR3 is 14 amino acids. CDR3 in DNA: TGTGCCAGCAGCTTAAAGGGGGCGAACACTGAAGCTTTCTTT. Its protein is CASSLKGANTEAFF. The entire variable domain, with the rest obtained from reference TRBV13 and TRBJ1-1, is as follows: AAGVIQSPRHLIKEKRETATLKCYPIPRHDTVYWYQQGPGQDPQFLISFYEKMQSDKGSIPDRFSAQQFSDYHSELNMSSLELGDSALYFCASSLKGANTEAFFGQGTRLTVV.

This clone was counted many times. V and J are TRBV9 and TRBJ2-5; 7 bases line up with TRBD1. The ends lost 0 bases at V and 5 bases at J; junction bases unmatched: 4. The germline V gene encodes CDR1 SGDLS and CDR2 YYNGEE. This CDR3 comprises 14 residues. CDR3 sequence reads: CASSVAYRGETQYF. The CDR3 bases are TGTGCCAGCAGCGTAGCATACAGGGGTGAGACCCAGTACTTC.

This rearrangement joins TRBV2 to TRBJ1-2, with 7 nucleotides matching TRBD1. The CDR3 has 13 amino acids. Trimming took 1 base from V and 5 from J; bases not matched to a gene: 1. Germline CDR1 is SNHLY and CDR2 is FYNNEI. The CDR3 nucleotides read TGTGCCAGCAGTGAAGAACAGGGGTATGGCTACACCTTC. Translating gives CASSEEQGYGYTF.

This clone has only one observation. J is TRBJ2-7 and V is TRBV9, with TRBD1 matching over 8 bases. This CDR3 comprises 14 residues. The germline V gene has CDR1 SGDLS and CDR2 YYNGEE. The trim removed 3 bases at V and 4 bases at J, leaving 6 bases unmatched. CDR3 residues: CASSARGLAYEQYF. As DNA, the CDR3 is TGTGCCAGCAGCGCCAGGGGGCTAGCGTACGAGCAGTACTTC.

The gene calls are TRBV9 and TRBJ2-2; D ambiguous. The germline V and J ends were trimmed by 0 bases and 1 base, with 7 bases remaining between them. CDR1 is SGDLS and CDR2 is YYNGEE in the germline V gene. The CDR3 totals 15 residues. The CDR3, as DNA: TGTGCCAGCAGCGTAGGGTCAGTGAACACCGGGGAGCTGTTTTTT. Its protein is CASSVGSVNTGELFF.

The J gene is TRBJ2-1, the V gene TRBV27; TRBD2 might be the D (5 bases). Germline CDR1 and CDR2: MNHEY and SMNVEV (reference sequence). Between the trimmed V and J ends, which lost 0 bases and 3 bases, there was a span of 6 bases. The CDR3 loop spans 14 amino acids. The CDR3 region has the DNA TGTGCCAGCAGTTTATCGGGGAGCTACAATGAGCAGTTCTTC. Its translation is CASSLSGSYNEQFF.

The chain carries TRBV5-1 and TRBJ2-7; TRBD2 matches 10 bases. This CDR3 has 15 amino acids. Germline lookup yields CDR1 SGHRS and CDR2 YFSETQ. V lost 1 base and J lost 5; bases outside the gene matches: 6. DNA for the CDR3: TGCGCCAGCAGCTTGTCTAGCGGGAGTTTCAACGAGCAGTACTTC. Its protein product is CASSLSSGSFNEQYF.

The chain employs TRBV6-8 and TRBJ1-2; 7 bases match TRBD1. The J segment lost 9 bases and the V segment lost 4 bases, leaving 11 bases of the junction unmatched. The germline V gene has CDR1 MNHGY and CDR2 SAAAGT. The CDR3 has 14 amino acids. The CDR3 spells CASSFDRVPGSYTF. The CDR3 DNA follows: TGTGCCAGCAGTTTTGACAGGGTCCCAGGAAGCTACACCTTC.

The chain has TRBV4-1 and TRBJ1-2; D uncertain. Germline assignment: CDR1 MGHRA and CDR2 YSYEKL. Trimming left V 2 bases short and J 7 bases short, with 5 bases between. The CDR3 runs 11 residues. Written as DNA, the CDR3 is TGCGCCAGCAGCCAACAGCGTGGCTACACCTTC. The encoded protein is CASSQQRGYTF.

This chain links TRBV10-3 with TRBJ2-7; D might be TRBD2 (6 bases). Germline V lookup: CDR1 ENHRY, CDR2 SYGVKD. This CDR3 comprises 15 residues. V shed 5 bases and J shed 0 bases, with 14 bases lying between them. The chain's CDR3 is CAISSDGGSSYEQYF. Written as DNA, the CDR3 is TGTGCCATCAGTTCGGACGGAGGGTCCTCCTACGAGCAGTACTTC.

This chain connects TRBV28 to TRBJ2-2; weak D call: TRBD1 (6 bases). Germline CDR1 is MDHEN and CDR2 is SYDVKM. V was shortened by 8 bases and J by 2 bases, with 18 bases between the two germline ends. The CDR3 sequence is 16 residues long. CDR3: CASWIAAGDNTGELFF. In DNA form, the CDR3 reads TGTGCCAGCTGGATTGCGGCAGGGGATAACACCGGGGAGCTGTTTTTT.

The chain recombines TRBV9 with TRBJ1-1; no clear D. CDR1 is SGDLS, CDR2 YYNGEE, per germline. This CDR3 has 14 amino acids. V was cut by 0 bases and J by 5 bases, with 11 bases left in between. CDR3 nucleotides: TGTGCCAGCAGCGTAGGCGACGCGGGGACTGAAGCTTTCTTT. Translating gives CASSVGDAGTEAFF.

The CDR3 sequence: CASSASTSGTTGELFF. The CDR3 coding sequence is TGTGCCAGCAGCGCATCAACTAGCGGAACCACCGGGGAGCTGTTTTTT. This chain connects TRBV9 to TRBJ2-2, with TRBD2 matching 8 bases. The CDR3 contains 16 residues. V lost 3 bases, J lost 4 bases, and 8 bases stayed unmatched. Per the germline V gene, CDR1 is SGDLS and CDR2 is YYNGEE.

In its sample, this clone was seen a few times. The J gene is TRBJ2-1, the V gene TRBV9; perhaps TRBD2 as D (6 bases). CDR1 is SGDLS and CDR2 is YYNGEE in the germline V gene. V was trimmed by 4 bases and J by 4 bases, leaving 15 bases between them. This CDR3 spans 15 amino acids. Written as DNA, the CDR3 is TGTGCCAGCAGCCCCACGGGGGAAGGGTACAATGAGCAGTTCTTC. This codes for CASSPTGEGYNEQFF.

The rearrangement links TRBV11-1 to TRBJ2-7; TRBD1 matches at 12 bases. J gave up 3 bases and V 5 bases, and 5 bases lay outside the gene matches. CDR1 SGHAT and CDR2 FQDESV come from the germline V gene (reference sequence). The length of the CDR3 is 15 residues. The CDR3 sequence is CASSIGTGGLYEQYF. In DNA form, the CDR3 reads TGTGCCAGCAGCATCGGGACAGGGGGCCTCTACGAGCAGTACTTC.

This chain links TRBV30 with TRBJ2-7; D might be TRBD1 (6 bases). The V end was cut by 1 base, the J end by 3 bases, with 25 bases between. CDR1 GTSNPN and CDR2 SVGIG come from the germline V gene (reference sequence). This CDR3 comprises 18 residues. The CDR3 is CAWSGPQYRVRGNYEQYF. CDR3 DNA sequence: TGTGCCTGGAGTGGACCCCAATACAGGGTAAGGGGCAACTACGAGCAGTACTTC.

The chain combines TRBV2 with TRBJ1-5; D might be TRBD1 (5 bases). The V end was cut by 1 base, the J end by 7 bases, with 11 bases between. CDR3 length equals 14 residues. Germline lookup yields CDR1 SNHLY and CDR2 FYNNEI. The CDR3 DNA follows: TGTGCCAGCAGTGAAGTCGGGGGTTCCCAGCCCCAGCATTTT. This sequence encodes CASSEVGGSQPQHF.

The CDR3 nucleotides are TGTGCCAGCAGATCCTCGGGAAGGCCTAATGAAGCTTTCTTT. Protein product: CASRSSGRPNEAFF. V is TRBV28 and J is TRBJ1-1; D is ambiguous. CDR3 length equals 14 residues. Germline CDR1 and CDR2: MDHEN and SYDVKM. Trimming shortened V by 6 bases and J by 7 bases, and 18 bases separated the two germline ends.

This sequence joins TRBV5-6 and TRBJ1-1; D gene unclear. Germline V gene data show CDR1 as SGHDT and CDR2 as YYEEEE. Trimming took 0 bases from V and 3 from J, leaving 9 bases between them. The CDR3 totals 14 residues. CDR3 amino acids: CASSLAPVDTEAFF. The DNA for the CDR3 is TGTGCCAGCAGCTTGGCACCAGTGGACACTGAAGCTTTCTTT.